The present T cell receptor beta chain was sequenced within a study of blood T cell repertoires in COVID-19. Clones were sequenced by immunoSEQ multiplex PCR, and TCRdb holds only the in-frame ones, with some missing. The table shows roughly 400,000 clones, with about nine tenths occurring only once. Participants were aged about 18 to 89 years, lived in around 22 US areas, and enrolled virtually. Input material: PBMCs or T cells enriched from blood (not recorded which). This sequence was found in a man younger than 35 who had recovered from COVID-19.

The DNA for the CDR3 is TGTGCCACCGGAGACAGGGGGAGCAATCAGCCCCAGCATTTT. The encoded protein is CATGDRGSNQPQHF. The V call is TRBV27, the J call TRBJ1-5; 9 bases are shared with TRBD1. The CDR3 runs 14 residues. Germline CDR1 reads MNHEY; CDR2 reads SMNVEV (reference sequence). J gave up 1 base and V 10 bases, and 5 bases lay outside the gene matches.